The 15 T cell receptor beta chains reported below all come from one sample, sequenced in a study of cytomegalovirus exposure and HLA in healthy donors. PCR primers comprised 60 Vbeta and 13 Jbeta primers. The repertoire was sequenced with immunoSEQ multiplex PCR; TCRdb's copy has only in-frame clones and lacks some. This sample has about 180,000 clones; approximately 82% occur once, and the top ten carry 2.2%. The sample consisted of PBMCs. The receptor set was obtained from a woman aged 30 to 39 in good health and CMV-seronegative.

This clone was picked up one time. The V call is TRBV5-4, the J call TRBJ2-1; 7 bases align to TRBD2. This CDR3 is built from 16 residues. Germline lookup yields CDR1 SGHNT and CDR2 YYREEE (reference sequence). Trimming at V came to 0 bases and at J to 7 bases, leaving 10 bases not matched to a gene. The CDR3 sequence is CASSLAGAGSGNEQFF. The CDR3 DNA is TGTGCCAGCAGCTTGGCCGGAGCGGGAAGTGGAAATGAGCAGTTCTTC.

This chain joins TRBV6-5 and TRBJ1-5; 9 nucleotides match TRBD1. This CDR3 region has 15 residues. Germline V gene sequence: CDR1 MNHEY, CDR2 SVGAGI. The trim removed 6 bases at V and 0 bases at J, leaving 3 bases unmatched. DNA of the CDR3: TGTGCCAGCAGGCCGGACAGGGGTAGCAATCAGCCCCAGCATTTT. This sequence encodes CASRPDRGSNQPQHF.

J is TRBJ2-3 and V is TRBV6-6; 8 nucleotides line up with TRBD1. This CDR3 has 16 residues. V dropped 0 bases and J dropped 2; count of bases not matched to a gene: 4. CDR1 and CDR2 (germline): MNHNY, SVGAGI (reference sequence). The DNA of the CDR3 is TGTGCCAGCAGTTACTCCCAGGGGGCCGCCACAGATACGCAGTATTTT. Translating gives CASSYSQGAATDTQYF.

This sequence joins TRBV11-2 and TRBJ1-2; no firm D call. V was shortened by 4 bases and J by 6 bases, with 9 bases between the two germline ends. Germline-derived CDR1 and CDR2 are SGHAT and FQNNGV. This CDR3 spans 12 amino acids. The CDR3 here is CASSSESNGYTF. The DNA of the CDR3 is TGTGCCAGCAGCTCGGAGTCGAATGGCTACACCTTC.

The chain has TRBV6-1 and TRBJ1-5; D remains ambiguous. This CDR3 comprises 13 residues. V lost 7 bases to trimming and J lost 3 bases, with 10 bases between them. Per the germline V gene, CDR1 is MNHNS and CDR2 is SASEGT. This CDR3 reads CASKREYNQPQHF. The CDR3 nucleotides read TGTGCCAGCAAAAGGGAGTACAATCAGCCCCAGCATTTT.

CDR3 amino acids: CASSFWHRGPSYGYTF. CDR3 DNA: TGTGCCAGCAGCTTTTGGCACAGGGGGCCTAGCTATGGCTACACCTTC. The V and J genes are TRBV7-9 and TRBJ1-2; 9 positions match TRBD1. With 3 bases clipped from V and 4 bases from J, the junction kept 9 bases outside the gene matches. The germline V gene has CDR1 SEHNR and CDR2 FQNEAQ (reference sequence). The CDR3 totals 16 residues.

The table lists this clone with a count of one. This chain uses TRBV19 with TRBJ2-7; D unresolved. The CDR3 is 15 residues long. Germline V gives CDR1 LNHDA, CDR2 SQIVND (reference sequence). Trimming cost V 4 bases and J 2 bases, with 15 bases left between them. The CDR3 reads CASSSRSVVTYEQYF. The CDR3 DNA reads TGTGCCAGTAGTAGTCGGTCTGTGGTCACCTACGAGCAGTACTTC.

The chain combines TRBV15 with TRBJ1-1; no reliable D call. There are 15 residues in the CDR3. Germline CDR1 is LNHNV and CDR2 is YYDKDF (reference sequence). V lost 1 base and J lost 10, with 19 bases in between. The CDR3 region is CATSRAPMLEERAFF. CDR3 DNA sequence: TGTGCCACCAGCAGAGCCCCTATGTTGGAGGAGCGAGCTTTCTTT.

The gene calls are TRBV6-6 and TRBJ1-1, with TRBD1 identical over 8 bases. The CDR3 extends over 12 amino acids. The V and J ends lost 6 bases and 8 bases, in that order; junction bases with no gene match: 5. Germline assignment: CDR1 MNHNY and CDR2 SVGAGI (reference sequence). CDR3 DNA: TGTGCCAGCAGCTACCGGGACAGGGAAGCTTTCTTT. Translated: CASSYRDREAFF.

The rearrangement links TRBV14 to TRBJ2-2; TRBD2 agrees at 9 bases. The CDR3 length is 16 residues. Germline CDR1 and CDR2: SGHDN and FVKESK. Germline trimming cut 5 bases from V and 0 bases from J; bases unmatched to any gene: 4. The CDR3 loop reads CASSELAGANTGELFF. The CDR3 nucleotides read TGTGCCAGCAGCGAACTAGCGGGTGCGAACACCGGGGAGCTGTTTTTT.

The gene calls are TRBV10-3 and TRBJ1-6; TRBD1 might be the D (5 bases). The germline V gene has CDR1 ENHRY and CDR2 SYGVKD. The V and J ends lost 2 bases and 8 bases respectively, with 13 bases between them. The CDR3 consists of 15 residues. This CDR3 is CAISEPLPGYSPLHF. CDR3 DNA sequence: TGTGCCATCAGTGAGCCACTTCCAGGGTATTCACCCCTCCACTTT.

The chain employs TRBV4-1 and TRBJ2-3, with D possibly matching TRBD1 (5 bases). V was cut by 1 base and J by 3 bases, with 17 bases left in between. Germline CDR1 MGHRA, CDR2 YSYEKL. The CDR3 is 17 residues long. In DNA, the CDR3 is TGCGCCAGCAGCCAAGGGGTCTCGCGCAGGGTAACAGATACGCAGTATTTT. The encoded protein is CASSQGVSRRVTDTQYF.

The chain has TRBV9 and TRBJ2-3, with a possible D match to TRBD1 (5 bases). Per germline, CDR1 SGDLS and CDR2 YYNGEE. V gave up 3 bases and J gave up 0 bases, with 14 bases separating them. The CDR3 runs 16 residues. The CDR3: CASSARQGSSTDTQYF. The CDR3 nucleotides are TGTGCCAGCAGCGCCCGGCAGGGATCTAGCACAGATACGCAGTATTTT.

The chain combines TRBV6-5 with TRBJ2-2; 8 nucleotides match TRBD2. V shed 4 bases, J shed 1 base, and the junction held 2 bases outside the gene matches. The germline V gene has CDR1 MNHEY and CDR2 SVGAGI. The CDR3 has 15 amino acids. The CDR3 nucleotides are TGTGCCAGCAGTTTTACTAGCGGGAACACCGGGGAGCTGTTTTTT. Protein: CASSFTSGNTGELFF.

V is TRBV2 and J is TRBJ2-5, with D possibly TRBD1 on 5 matching bases. In germline, CDR1 is SNHLY, CDR2 FYNNEI. The CDR3 is made up of 14 amino acids. The ends were cut back, 2 bases at V and 5 bases at J, with 12 bases in the middle. CDR3 protein: CASSERTGWETQYF. DNA of the CDR3: TGTGCCAGCAGTGAACGAACAGGTTGGGAGACCCAGTACTTC.